This section outlines one TCR beta chain sequence together with its context. The antigen is unknown. The record originates from a study of vaccination and CD4 T cells after COVID-19. The CDR3 has 13 residues. Trimming removed 4 bases from V and 4 bases from J, with 8 bases in between. Germline V lookup: CDR1 WNHNN, CDR2 SYGVQD (reference sequence). Described treatment: roughly nine-day PBMC culture with coronavirus spike peptide pools or control peptides (ViraFEST assay). Expanded clonotypes were found by TCR sequencing after peptide-pool stimulation (ViraFEST). The authors swapped half the medium for fresh IL-2 medium on days 3 and 7. The Oncomine TCR Beta short-read assay was applied to DNA of cultured CD4+ T cells. Genomic DNA was extracted from cultured CD4+ T cells. TCRdb itself ran the PCR reads through MiXCR, one entry per CDR3 protein. The profile shows 20,000 to 25,000 distinct CDR3 sequences, roughly 70% of them singletons.

This chain links TRBV10-1 with TRBJ2-1; D perhaps matches TRBD1 (6 bases). The material was CD4+ T cells from blood, cultured in vitro, obtained after SARS-CoV-2 vaccination. This clonotype was sampled from a human donor who received a COVID-19 vaccine. CDR3 DNA: TGCGCCAGCAGTGTCCAGGGGTACAATGAGCAGTTCTTC. Translating gives CASSVQGYNEQFF.